What follows describes a single T cell receptor (beta chain). This specimen comes from a study of OX40 agonist ivuxolimab in advanced cancers. Clones were sequenced by immunoSEQ multiplex PCR, and TCRdb holds only the in-frame ones, with some missing. The sample has around 100,000 clones, 85% to 90% seen once; the top ten hold about 0.16%. With 6 bases clipped from V and 4 bases from J, the junction kept 4 bases outside the gene matches. Looked up from germline, CDR1 is SNHLY and CDR2 is FYNNEI. This CDR3 is 15 amino acids long. This sequence was found in an adult with an advanced solid tumor such as melanoma, head and neck, liver or kidney cancer. The sequencing used CD4+ or CD8+ T cells sorted from blood, collected in a trial of the OX40 agonist ivuxolimab. The chain couples TRBV2 to TRBJ2-2, with 11 nucleotides matching TRBD1. CDR3 in amino acids: CASRRDRGITGELFF. The CDR3 nucleotides are TGTGCCAGCAGGAGGGACAGGGGGATCACCGGGGAGCTGTTTTTT. Combining the CDR3 with reference TRBV2 and TRBJ2-2 gives the whole variable domain EPEVTQTPSHQVTQMGQEVILRCVPISNHLYFYWYRQILGQKVEFLVSFYNNEISEKSEIFDDQFSVERPDGSNFTLKIRSTKLEDSAMYFCASRRDRGITGELFFGEGSRLTVL.